This TCR beta chain was identified during a study of blood T cell repertoires in COVID-19. The germline V gene has CDR1 MNHEY and CDR2 SVGEGT. The CDR3 runs 14 residues. The V end was cut by 5 bases, the J end by 5 bases, with 14 bases between. Profiling relied on immunoSEQ multiplex PCR, and the TCRdb table lists in-frame clones only, not all of them. Counted here are some 70,000 clones, 70% to 90% occurring once; the ten biggest clones make up 1.4%. This clonotype was obtained from a woman aged 55-70 years with acute or convalescent COVID-19. Sample: peripheral blood. The chain uses TRBV6-2 or TRBV6-3 and TRBJ2-3, with D possibly matching TRBD2 (6 bases). The CDR3 spells CASSGFPAGDTQYF. CDR3 coding DNA: TGTGCCAGCAGTGGGTTTCCAGCGGGAGATACGCAGTATTTT.